This passage covers 23 T cell receptor beta chains from one sample sequenced in a study of blood T cell repertoires in COVID-19. The repertoire was sequenced with immunoSEQ multiplex PCR; TCRdb's copy has only in-frame clones and lacks some. This sample carries under 300,000 clones, about four fifths of them seen once, and the ten largest clones take roughly 3.2%. Material: peripheral blood. All receptors come from a woman in her late teens or twenties with acute or convalescent COVID-19.

V usage is TRBV25-1 and J usage is TRBJ1-2, with D unresolved. Germline CDR1 and CDR2: MGHDK and SYGVNS. The CDR3 runs to 17 residues. V was trimmed by 5 bases and J by 8 bases, leaving 27 bases between them. In nucleotides, the CDR3 is TGTGCCAGCAGTACCATAACCGGCACCGAGAGATTTAGCGGCTACACCTTC. Translated: CASSTITGTERFSGYTF.

The V gene is TRBV7-9, the J gene TRBJ1-2; TRBD1 might be the D (5 bases). In germline, CDR1 is SEHNR, CDR2 FQNEAQ (reference sequence). V lost 0 bases and J 8 bases, leaving 13 bases between the germline ends. The CDR3 has 14 residues. The CDR3 spells CASSLAQGPEGYTF. The CDR3 nucleotides read TGTGCCAGCAGCTTAGCGCAGGGTCCGGAGGGCTACACCTTC. The variable domain in full, with the rest retrieved from reference TRBV7-9 and TRBJ1-2, is DTGVSQNPRHKITKRGQNVTFRCDPISEHNRLYWYRQTLGQGPEFLTYFQNEAQLEKSRLLSDRFSAERPKGSFSTLEIQRTEQGDSAMYLCASSLAQGPEGYTFGSGTRLTVV.

The CDR3 sequence is CASSLEVGVVYNEQFF. CDR3 DNA: TGTGCCAGCAGCTTAGAGGTGGGAGTGGTCTACAATGAGCAGTTCTTC. The chain combines TRBV7-8 with TRBJ2-1, with D perhaps matching TRBD2 (5 bases). Trimming took 1 base from V and 3 from J, leaving 13 bases between them. Germline CDR1 is SGHVS and CDR2 is FQNEAQ. The CDR3 covers 16 residues.

Note on this clone: At one of its ends the junction is not consistent with the germline gene, which may arise from a read error. The rearrangement links TRBV6-2 or TRBV6-3 to TRBJ1-6, with 9 bases fitting TRBD1. The CDR3 runs to 16 residues. Germline lookup yields CDR1 MNHEY and CDR2 SVGEGT. The CDR3 loop is CASSPGTGQGASPLRF. Here the CDR3 DNA reads TGTGCCAGCAGTCCCGGGACGGGACAGGGAGCTTCACCCCTCCGCTTT.

The rearrangement joins TRBV7-9 to TRBJ2-7, with 9 nucleotides matching TRBD1. The CDR3 runs to 15 residues. V dropped 5 bases and J dropped 5; count of bases not matched to a gene: 10. The germline gives CDR1 SEHNR, CDR2 FQNEAQ (reference sequence). The CDR3 DNA is TGTGCCAGCAGCCCGCAGGACAGGGGAGGCGACGAGCAGTACTTC. It translates to CASSPQDRGGDEQYF.

The J gene is TRBJ1-1, the V gene TRBV18; the D is unclear. This CDR3 is 13 amino acids long. The germline V gene has CDR1 KGHSH and CDR2 LQKENI. Trimming took 2 bases from V and 4 from J, leaving 8 bases between them. CDR3 nucleotides: TGTGCCAGCTCACCAGAGGAATTCACTGAAGCTTTCTTT. Translated: CASSPEEFTEAFF.

The chain combines TRBV6-2 or TRBV6-3 with TRBJ2-6; 9 bases fit TRBD2. Per germline, CDR1 MNHEY and CDR2 SVGEGT. V gave up 4 bases and J gave up 1 base; unmatched junction bases: 8. CDR3 size: 18 residues. CDR3 residues: CASSSWASGASGANVLTF. The CDR3 bases are TGTGCCAGCAGTTCGTGGGCTAGCGGGGCGTCTGGGGCCAACGTCCTGACTTTC.

The chain joins TRBV19 to TRBJ2-1, with TRBD2 matching 7 bases. CDR3 length: 16 amino acids. Germline CDR1 is LNHDA and CDR2 is SQIVND (reference sequence). V lost 5 bases to trimming and J lost 4 bases; unmatched junction nucleotides: 11. In DNA form, the CDR3 reads TGTGCCAGTAGTCCTCTAGCGGTAAGCCGGTACAATGAGCAGTTCTTC. It encodes CASSPLAVSRYNEQFF.

This rearrangement joins TRBV27 to TRBJ2-7; possibly TRBD1 for D (6 bases). Germline-derived CDR1 and CDR2 are MNHEY and SMNVEV (reference sequence). The CDR3 has 13 amino acids. V lost 10 bases and J lost 4, with 17 bases in between. CDR3 residues: CAIKVGQGYEQYF. CDR3 DNA: TGTGCCATAAAAGTAGGGCAGGGGTACGAGCAGTACTTC.

The chain couples TRBV10-3 to TRBJ1-4; the D is unclear. Germline V CDR1 and CDR2: ENHRY, SYGVKD. With 2 bases removed from V and 6 bases from J, the gap between germline ends came to 10 bases. The CDR3 consists of 14 residues. CDR3 protein: CAISEKIEDEKLFF. For the CDR3, the DNA is TGTGCCATCAGTGAGAAAATAGAAGATGAAAAACTGTTTTTT.

The V call is TRBV5-5, the J call TRBJ1-4, with a possible D match to TRBD1 (6 bases). This CDR3 is 15 amino acids long. Germline CDR1 and CDR2: SGHKS and YYEKEE (reference sequence). V lost 3 bases and J lost 7, with 16 bases in between. The chain's CDR3 is CASSSERGAAEKLFF. CDR3 DNA sequence: TGTGCCAGCAGCTCCGAGCGGGGGGCAGCTGAAAAACTGTTTTTT. The variable domain in full, completed from reference TRBV5-5 and TRBJ1-4, reads DAGVTQSPTHLIKTRGQQVTLRCSPISGHKSVSWYQQVLGQGPQFIFQYYEKEERGRGNFPDRFSARQFPNYSSELNVNALLLGDSALYLCASSSERGAAEKLFFGSGTQLSVL.

The rearrangement uses TRBV28 and TRBJ2-7; 8 bases are a match to TRBD1. The V segment lost 6 bases and the J segment 3 bases; nucleotides outside the gene matches: 10. Germline values: CDR1 MDHEN, CDR2 SYDVKM. CDR3 length: 15 residues. The CDR3, as DNA: TGTGCCAGCAGCAAGACGGACAGGGCCCTCTACGAGCAGTACTTC. It specifies CASSKTDRALYEQYF.

This clone is a singleton in its sample. In DNA form, the CDR3 reads TGCGCCAGCAGCCAGGCTCCGAGGGGGGGTCAGCCCCAGCATTTT. Translating gives CASSQAPRGGQPQHF. The gene calls are TRBV4-3 and TRBJ1-5, with a weak D call TRBD1 (6 bases). V lost 3 bases to trimming and J lost 6 bases, with 15 bases between them. The CDR3 is made up of 15 amino acids. Germline loops: CDR1 LGHNA, CDR2 YSLEER.

V gene TRBV6-5 combines with J gene TRBJ2-7, with D perhaps matching TRBD2 (5 bases). CDR1 is MNHEY and CDR2 is SVGAGI in the germline V gene. The CDR3 loop spans 15 amino acids. Trimming cost V 0 bases and J 0 bases, with 9 bases left between them. CDR3 sequence: CASSYSLAFSYEQYF. In nucleotides, the CDR3 is TGTGCCAGCAGTTACTCCCTAGCATTCTCCTACGAGCAGTACTTC.

In this sample, this clone turned up once. V is TRBV19 and J is TRBJ2-1, with 9 nucleotides matching TRBD1. Germline CDR1 is LNHDA and CDR2 is SQIVND (reference sequence). The CDR3 runs 15 residues. V was pared by 5 bases and J by 9 bases, with 11 bases of the junction left unmatched. The DNA for the CDR3 is TGTGCCAGTAGTCCGGGTCACAGGGGGCGCGGTGAGCAGTTCTTC. The encoded protein is CASSPGHRGRGEQFF.

This clone has a handful of counts. V usage is TRBV6-4 and J usage is TRBJ1-1, with TRBD1 identical over 7 bases. V trimming: 5 bases; J trimming: 4 bases; junction bases outside the gene matches: 10. Germline values: CDR1 MRHNA, CDR2 SNTAGT. This CDR3 is built from 15 residues. The CDR3 spells CASSRGGDSITEAFF. The CDR3 DNA reads TGTGCCAGCAGTCGAGGAGGGGACAGTATCACTGAAGCTTTCTTT.

The chain links TRBV12-3 or TRBV12-4 to TRBJ1-2; 7 bases are shared with TRBD1. CDR3 length equals 13 residues. J gave up 2 bases and V 8 bases, and 5 bases lay outside the gene matches. The CDR3 loop is CASHRGKNYGYTF. The CDR3 DNA follows: TGTGCCAGCCACAGGGGAAAGAACTATGGCTACACCTTC.

The V and J genes are TRBV6-5 and TRBJ1-3, with D uncertain. The CDR3 consists of 16 residues. The germline V and J ends were trimmed by 0 bases and 0 bases, with 9 bases remaining between them. Germline V gene lookup returns CDR1 MNHEY and CDR2 SVGAGI. The CDR3 sequence: CASSYSLPSSGNTIYF. CDR3 nucleotides: TGTGCCAGCAGTTACTCACTGCCAAGCTCTGGAAACACCATATATTTT.

The chain carries TRBV24-1 and TRBJ2-1; 11 bases agree with TRBD2. Germline V CDR1 and CDR2: KGHDR, SFDVKD. CDR3 length: 16 residues. Trimming at V came to 4 bases and at J to 3 bases, leaving 4 bases not matched to a gene. The DNA of the CDR3 is TGTGCCACCAGTGACGGACTAGCGGGCCTCTACAATGAGCAGTTCTTC. This translates into CATSDGLAGLYNEQFF.

J is TRBJ2-7 and V is TRBV3-1 (or the pseudogene TRBV3-2); D possibly corresponds to TRBD1 (5 bases). Trimming took 2 bases from V and 7 from J, leaving 18 bases between them. The CDR3 covers 15 residues. Germline V lookup: CDR1 LGHDT, CDR2 YNNKEL (reference sequence). CDR3 in amino acids: CASSQSGLVQGEQYF. The CDR3 bases are TGTGCCAGCAGCCAATCTGGGCTAGTCCAGGGAGAGCAGTACTTC.

V and J are TRBV9 and TRBJ1-2, with 9 bases aligning to TRBD1. CDR1 SGDLS and CDR2 YYNGEE come from the germline V gene. The trim removed 5 bases at V and 5 bases at J, leaving 22 bases unmatched. The CDR3 loop spans 19 amino acids. DNA for the CDR3: TGTGCCAGCAGTATATATATATCCCCCGGGACAGGGTTTGGATATGGCTACACCTTC. Encoded protein: CASSIYISPGTGFGYGYTF.

This clone appeared once. The chain links TRBV18 to TRBJ1-2, with 7 bases matching TRBD1. Germline values: CDR1 KGHSH, CDR2 LQKENI. V lost 3 bases, J lost 6 bases, and 10 bases stayed unmatched. This CDR3 has 15 amino acids. DNA of the CDR3: TGTGCCAGCTCACCCACGACAGGGAGGAAGAATGGCTACACCTTC. Its protein product is CASSPTTGRKNGYTF.

The J gene is TRBJ1-4, the V gene TRBV5-1, with D perhaps matching TRBD1 (6 bases). CDR3 length: 14 residues. Germline CDR1 and CDR2: SGHRS and YFSETQ. The germline V and J ends were trimmed by 0 bases and 8 bases, with 11 bases remaining between them. CDR3 region: CASSLGTEMEKLFF. The CDR3 DNA sequence: TGCGCCAGCAGCTTGGGGACAGAAATGGAAAAACTGTTTTTT.